These T cell receptor beta chains were read from a single sample in a study of T cell repertoires in cytomegalovirus infection. MiXCR, run by TCRdb on the reads, gives a single entry per CDR3 protein. The data hold more than 250,000 distinct CDR3 sequences, with roughly an eighth observed a single time. The sequencing sample was made of PBMCs. These TCRs come from a human donor in good health (CMV status not recorded). Some clones in this sample may be carry-over from other donors' samples. Both conserved end residues are part of each CDR3. Each record gives: V gene, D gene, J gene, clone size, CDR3 DNA, CDR3 protein. D genes are given only for firm matches. The listing skips clone size in some rows; elsewhere it reads once, few, many or a size class.

TRBV5-1	-	TRBJ1-6	few	TGCGCCAGCAGCCCACCGGGACGGATTAATTCACCCCTCCACTTT	CASSPPGRINSPLHF
TRBV12-3/TRBV12-4	-	TRBJ1-5	many	TGTGCCAGCAGTTTAGGGGCGAATCAGCCCCAGCATTTT	CASSLGANQPQHF
TRBV11-2	-	TRBJ2-2	many	TGTGCCAGCAGCTTCGGCAGGGCGTACACCGGGGAGCTGTTTTTT	CASSFGRAYTGELFF
TRBV29-1	-	TRBJ1-2	-	TGCAGCGTTGGGACATCTAACTATGGCTACACCTTC	CSVGTSNYGYTF
TRBV3-1	-	TRBJ1-6	-	TGTGCCAGCAGCCAAGTGGGTCGGGATTCACCCCTCCACTTT	CASSQVGRDSPLHF
TRBV7-3	-	TRBJ1-1	few	TGTGCCAGCAGCTTAATATCAGGCTCCGAAGCTTTCTTT	CASSLISGSEAFF
TRBV6-2/TRBV6-3	-	TRBJ1-1	-	TGTGCCAGCAGCCGGGTGGGGCAGAACACTGAAGCTTTCTTT	CASSRVGQNTEAFF
TRBV6-2/TRBV6-3	TRBD2	TRBJ2-7	-	TGTGCCAGCAGTTACTCGCTAGCGGGGACCTACGAGCAGTACTTC	CASSYSLAGTYEQYF
TRBV20-1	-	TRBJ1-1	-	TGCAGTGCTAGAGTTGGACCCGCCCCTCTGAACACTGAAGCTTTCTTT	CSARVGPAPLNTEAFF
TRBV7-8	TRBD1	TRBJ1-6	many	TGTGCCAGCAGCTTAACAGGGGTGATTTCACCCCTCCACTTT	CASSLTGVISPLHF
TRBV7-9	-	TRBJ2-5	many	TGTGCCAGCAGCTCAGATGCAGCGCAAGAGACCCAGTACTTC	CASSSDAAQETQYF
TRBV7-9	-	TRBJ1-5	many	TGTGCCAGCAGCTCCCGCGGCAGCAATCAGCCCCAGCATTTT	CASSSRGSNQPQHF
TRBV29-1	TRBD2	TRBJ2-1	few	TGCAGCGTTGTCGGGACTAGCGGGAGCCGGGGGGGGAATGAGCAGTTCTTC	CSVVGTSGSRGGNEQFF
TRBV12-3/TRBV12-4	TRBD1	TRBJ2-1	-	TGTGCCAGCAGCCAAGCCAGGGGGATATACAATGAGCAGTTCTTC	CASSQARGIYNEQFF
TRBV5-4	-	TRBJ2-1	few	TGTGCCAGCAGCTCTAATAACTTTGAGCAGTTCTTC	CASSSNNFEQFF
TRBV25-1	TRBD2	TRBJ2-7	many	TGTGCCAGCAGTGAGGCGGGACTAGCCTACGAGCAGTACTTC	CASSEAGLAYEQYF
TRBV7-2	TRBD2	TRBJ2-7	many	TGTGCCAGCAGACCGGGACACTCCGGGACTAGCGGGGGACGGGGTCTCTACGAGCAGTACTTC	CASRPGHSGTSGGRGLYEQYF
TRBV28	TRBD1	TRBJ2-3	many	TGTGCCAGCAGCCCTGGACAGGGGGTTCGCACAGATACGCAGTATTTT	CASSPGQGVRTDTQYF
TRBV5-3	-	TRBJ1-5	-	TGTGCCAGCAGCTTGTCCGAGGGCGTCCAGCCCCAGCATTTT	CASSLSEGVQPQHF
TRBV20-1	-	TRBJ2-7	few	TGCAGTGCTAGGGGTCCCACGGGGGAGCAGTACTTC	CSARGPTGEQYF
TRBV7-2	TRBD1	TRBJ1-5	many	TGTGCCAGCAGCCAGAAGGGGGGACAGGGGAACCAGCCCCAGCATTTT	CASSQKGGQGNQPQHF
TRBV5-1	TRBD2	TRBJ2-5	many	TGCGCCAGCAGCTTCAAGACTAGCGGGAGGCAAGAGACCCAGTACTTC	CASSFKTSGRQETQYF
TRBV2	-	TRBJ1-4	few	TGTGCCAGCAGTGAAGCGCAGGGCGTAAAACTGTTTTTT	CASSEAQGVKLFF
TRBV27	TRBD1	TRBJ2-7	few	TGTGCCAGCAGTCCTTACGGGACAGGGGCCTACGAGCAGTACTTC	CASSPYGTGAYEQYF
TRBV6-2/TRBV6-3	TRBD1	TRBJ1-1	many	TGTGCCAGCGCCCCAATTGGACAGGGGGCCCCTGAAGCTTTCTTT	CASAPIGQGAPEAFF
TRBV7-2	-	TRBJ2-7	many	TGTGCCAGCAGCCCCTGGGGTAACTACGAGCAGTACTTC	CASSPWGNYEQYF
TRBV7-2	-	TRBJ1-5	-	TGTGCCAGCAGCTTATCCCGGGAGACTCAGCCCCAGCATTTT	CASSLSRETQPQHF
TRBV28	-	TRBJ2-6	few	TGTGCCAGCAGTTATGACCCCGTGGGGGGGGCCAACGTCCTGACTTTC	CASSYDPVGGANVLTF
TRBV4-3	TRBD2	TRBJ2-3	many	TGCGCCAGCAGCCAAGAGTTGGCGGGAGTAGGGTTCACAGATACGCAGTATTTT	CASSQELAGVGFTDTQYF
TRBV7-8	-	TRBJ1-4	many	TGTGCCAGCAGCTTAGTATCGGGGGTGGATGAAAAACTGTTTTTT	CASSLVSGVDEKLFF
TRBV11-2	TRBD1	TRBJ2-1	-	TGTGCCAGCAGCCTCCGGACAGGGTCACCCTACAATGAGCAGTTCTTC	CASSLRTGSPYNEQFF
TRBV20-1	TRBD1	TRBJ1-1	-	TGCAGTAATAGGGACAGGCGAACGAACACTGAAGCTTTCTTT	CSNRDRRTNTEAFF
TRBV20-1	TRBD1	TRBJ1-5	few	TGCAGTGCTACACAGGGGAGGACTCAGCCCCAGCATTTT	CSATQGRTQPQHF
TRBV5-1	TRBD1	TRBJ1-2	few	TGCGCCAGCAGCGGAGGACAGGGGCATAACTATGGCTACACCTTC	CASSGGQGHNYGYTF
TRBV20-1	-	TRBJ1-4	few	TGCAGTGCTAGAGAACGGGCGCTGGGGGAAAAACTGTTTTTT	CSARERALGEKLFF
TRBV5-1	-	TRBJ2-4	-	TGCGCCAGCAGCTTGGAGGGAGGCAAAAACATTCAGTACTTC	CASSLEGGKNIQYF
TRBV6-5	-	TRBJ2-1	many	TGTGCCAGCGGGGGGGCGGTAGCAGGCAATGAGCAGTTCTTC	CASGGAVAGNEQFF
TRBV4-1	-	TRBJ2-1	few	TGCGCCAGCAGCCAATATAGATGGTGGTATTTACCCTACAATGAGCAGTTCTTC	CASSQYRWWYLPYNEQFF
TRBV4-1	-	TRBJ2-1	-	TGCGCCAGCAGCCAAGATCTCAGGGGATCCCTTCTAGCGGCCTCCTACAATGAGCAGTTCTTC	CASSQDLRGSLLAASYNEQFF
TRBV9	-	TRBJ1-4	-	TGTGCCAGCAACAAAGGGGTCAGCAATGAAAAACTGTTTTTT	CASNKGVSNEKLFF
TRBV12-3/TRBV12-4	-	TRBJ1-1	few	TGTGCCAGCAGTTTGTCCACAGTCAACACTGAAGCTTTCTTT	CASSLSTVNTEAFF
TRBV4-3	TRBD2	TRBJ2-1	few	TGCGCCAGCAGCCCCCGACTAGCGAGATCCTACAATGAGCAGTTCTTC	CASSPRLARSYNEQFF
TRBV29-1	TRBD2	TRBJ2-3	many	TGCAGCGTTGCATCCACGGGGGGTTTGGCAGATACGCAGTATTTT	CSVASTGGLADTQYF
TRBV5-1	TRBD2	TRBJ2-1	few	TGCGCCAGCAGCATGGGACTAGCGGGGCCCTACAATGAGCAGTTCTTC	CASSMGLAGPYNEQFF
TRBV7-8	TRBD1	TRBJ1-2	many	TGTGCCAGTGGACAGGGTAGCTATGGCTACACCTTC	CASGQGSYGYTF
TRBV7-3	-	TRBJ2-3	-	TGTGCCAGCAGCTTAGACGGCGGGCGTACGCAGTATTTT	CASSLDGGRTQYF
TRBV6-1	-	TRBJ2-2	few	TGTGCCAGCAACTCGGCCAGTCCCACCGGGGAGCTGTTTTTT	CASNSASPTGELFF
TRBV7-9	-	TRBJ2-1	many	TGTGCCAGCAGCATGACTCAAAGGAAGGGCAATGAGCAGTTCTTC	CASSMTQRKGNEQFF
TRBV12-3/TRBV12-4	TRBD1	TRBJ1-1	many	TGTGCCAGCATCAATCCGGACAGGGGCGAAGCTTTCTTT	CASINPDRGEAFF
TRBV5-6	TRBD1	TRBJ2-3	few	TGTGCCAGCAGCTTTCGGGGGACAGGGGGCACAGATACGCAGTATTTT	CASSFRGTGGTDTQYF
TRBV7-8	-	TRBJ1-2	-	TGTGCCAGCAGCTTAGGACAGAAAAGCTACGGCTACACCTTC	CASSLGQKSYGYTF
TRBV25-1	-	TRBJ2-4	-	TGTGCCAGCAGTGAATTAGACATTCAGTACTTC	CASSELDIQYF
TRBV12-3/TRBV12-4	-	TRBJ1-5	few	TGTGCCAGCAGTTTAATGGGTCGAGAGCAGCCCCAGCATTTT	CASSLMGREQPQHF
TRBV28	TRBD2	TRBJ2-1	many	TGTGCCAGCAGTTTGACGGTCGCTAGCGGAAACTCTTACAATGAGCAGTTCTTC	CASSLTVASGNSYNEQFF
TRBV7-2	TRBD1	TRBJ1-2	many	TGTGCCAGCAGCATTACAGGGGGACCTTCCTATGGCTACACCTTC	CASSITGGPSYGYTF
TRBV20-1	TRBD1	TRBJ1-2	-	TGCAGTGCCGTTCCGGGACAGGGGAAATTTTTGGAGGGCTACACCTTC	CSAVPGQGKFLEGYTF
TRBV6-2/TRBV6-3	TRBD1	TRBJ2-3	-	TGTGCCAGCAGTAACTCAGGGACAGGGTTCACAGATACGCAGTATTTT	CASSNSGTGFTDTQYF
TRBV28	TRBD2	TRBJ2-2	-	TGTGCCAGCAGTTTAATCGAGCGGGGGGACACCGGGGAGCTGTTTTTT	CASSLIERGDTGELFF
TRBV19	-	TRBJ2-2	-	TGTGCCAGTACCCTACTCGCCCAGAACACCGGGGAGCTGTTTTTT	CASTLLAQNTGELFF
TRBV5-4	TRBD2	TRBJ2-3	-	TGTGCCAGCAGCCCCCTAGCGGGGGGGCCCCATACGCAGTATTTT	CASSPLAGGPHTQYF